Each of the 17 T cell receptor beta chains below was sequenced from the same sample in a study of shared clonotypes between healthy human individuals. As defined, naive CD8 cells were CD45RO-negative and positively selected for CCR7, with terminally differentiated effector memory CD45RA+ cells excluded. Repertoires were generated with immunoSEQ multiplex PCR, while TCRdb's copy carries only in-frame clones and drops some. Of some 2.1 million clones in the sample, just over 90% were seen once. The sequenced material came from naive CD8+ T cells from PBMCs. Every receptor here comes from a man aged 18 to 30 in good health. Some clones in this sample may be carry-over from other donors' samples.

This clone came up once. The chain couples TRBV6-6 to TRBJ2-1, with unresolved D. The CDR3 is 13 residues long. V dropped 5 bases and J dropped 4 bases, with 9 bases sitting between them. Per germline, CDR1 MNHNY and CDR2 SVGAGI (reference sequence). CDR3 residues: CASSPDGYNEQFF. CDR3 sequence (DNA): TGTGCCAGCAGTCCGGACGGGTACAATGAGCAGTTCTTC.

The chain couples TRBV7-2 to TRBJ1-1, with D maybe TRBD1 (6 bases). The V gene lost 5 bases and the J gene lost 10 bases, with 14 bases spanning the gap. This CDR3 spans 12 amino acids. In germline, CDR1 is SGHTA, CDR2 FQGNSA. The CDR3 is CASSNHRATAFF. CDR3 bases: TGTGCCAGCAGCAACCACAGGGCGACAGCTTTCTTT.

This clone was seen just once. The chain recombines TRBV28 with TRBJ1-2; D is undetermined. The germline V gene encodes CDR1 MDHEN and CDR2 SYDVKM. V was pared by 6 bases and J by 1 base, with 18 bases between. The CDR3 consists of 16 residues. CDR3 in DNA: TGTGCCAGCAGCCTCGAGAAGGGTAGGATTAACTATGGCTACACCTTC. Amino acids: CASSLEKGRINYGYTF.

V gene TRBV11-2 combines with J gene TRBJ2-1, with TRBD2 identical over 11 bases. The CDR3 runs 17 residues. CDR1 is SGHAT and CDR2 is FQNNGV in the germline V gene. V shed 3 bases and J 4 bases; nucleotides not matched to a gene: 8. For the CDR3, the DNA is TGTGCCAGCAGCTTGACCTATAGCGGGAGGGGTTACAATGAGCAGTTCTTC. Protein sequence: CASSLTYSGRGYNEQFF.

This chain connects TRBV6-6 to TRBJ1-4; TRBD1 might be the D (5 bases). The CDR3 is 14 amino acids. The germline V gene encodes CDR1 MNHNY and CDR2 SVGAGI (reference sequence). Trimming removed 6 bases from V and 11 bases from J, with 19 bases in between. The CDR3 DNA follows: TGTGCCAGCAGACCCCGGGACCCAATAGGGAAACTGTTTTTT. Amino acid sequence: CASRPRDPIGKLFF.

The chain uses TRBV28 and TRBJ2-7; TRBD1 is a possible D gene (6 bases). V lost 10 bases to trimming and J lost 3 bases, with 19 bases between them. Germline CDR1 and CDR2: MDHEN and SYDVKM. This CDR3 spans 14 amino acids. CDR3 sequence (DNA): TGTGCCACCACTCGTGGACAGACGGTCTACGAGCAGTACTTC. Residues: CATTRGQTVYEQYF.

This clone was counted once. The gene calls are TRBV28 and TRBJ2-7; the D gene is possibly TRBD2 (5 bases). The V end was cut by 5 bases, the J end by 5 bases, with 22 bases between. The V gene's germline CDR1 is MDHEN and CDR2 SYDVKM. The CDR3 covers 16 residues. This chain's CDR3 is CASSPPTNQVYHEQYF. The CDR3 DNA reads TGTGCCAGCAGTCCGCCGACTAATCAGGTCTACCACGAGCAGTACTTC.

The chain links TRBV14 to TRBJ1-1, with D possibly matching TRBD1 (6 bases). Looked up from germline, CDR1 is SGHDN and CDR2 is FVKESK. This CDR3 has 13 amino acids. The V end was cut by 4 bases, the J end by 7 bases, with 13 bases between. The CDR3 DNA sequence: TGTGCCAGCAGCCTTGGAGGGGGAAATGAAGCTTTCTTT. Translated: CASSLGGGNEAFF.

The chain links TRBV5-1 to TRBJ1-4; D is perhaps TRBD1 (5 bases). The CDR3 contains 12 residues. V was pared by 0 bases and J by 13 bases, with 10 bases between. In germline, CDR1 is SGHRS, CDR2 YFSETQ. CDR3 nucleotides: TGCGCCAGCAGCTTGGGGGACCAGCGACTGTTTTTT. Translation gives CASSLGDQRLFF.

This clone was seen just once. The chain employs TRBV6-6 and TRBJ2-3, with D possibly matching TRBD2 (5 bases). The CDR3 is 15 residues long. Germline values: CDR1 MNHNY, CDR2 SVGAGI (reference sequence). Trimming took 7 bases from V and 2 from J, leaving 16 bases between them. CDR3 DNA sequence: TGTGCCAGCACCCTGGTTCTAGCAGACACAGATACGCAGTATTTT. Translated: CASTLVLADTDTQYF.

This rearrangement joins TRBV27 to TRBJ2-7; TRBD1 matches 7 bases. Unmatched junction bases numbered 11, after V lost 6 bases and J lost 3 bases. CDR3 length: 15 residues. Germline-derived CDR1 and CDR2 are MNHEY and SMNVEV (reference sequence). CDR3 DNA sequence: TGTGCCAGCAGCTCAGGGGCGTCAGGGGGCTACGAGCAGTACTTC. Translation gives CASSSGASGGYEQYF.

The chain combines TRBV15 with TRBJ1-4, with no clear D. The V gene's germline CDR1 is LNHNV and CDR2 YYDKDF (reference sequence). This CDR3 comprises 15 residues. V lost 0 bases to trimming and J lost 0 bases, with 5 bases between them. The CDR3 DNA reads as TGTGCCACCAGCAGAGATACCGCAACTAATGAAAAACTGTTTTTT. As protein: CATSRDTATNEKLFF.

The rearrangement joins TRBV5-5 to TRBJ2-1; unclear D gene. The ends were cut back, 0 bases at V and 0 bases at J, with 10 bases in the middle. Germline V CDR1 and CDR2: SGHKS, YYEKEE (reference sequence). This CDR3 has 16 amino acids. The CDR3 here is CASSLGSRVSYNEQFF. The CDR3 region has the DNA TGTGCCAGCAGCTTGGGATCCCGGGTCTCCTACAATGAGCAGTTCTTC. The full variable domain, in which reference TRBV5-5 and TRBJ2-1 provide the parts outside the CDR3, is DAGVTQSPTHLIKTRGQQVTLRCSPISGHKSVSWYQQVLGQGPQFIFQYYEKEERGRGNFPDRFSARQFPNYSSELNVNALLLGDSALYLCASSLGSRVSYNEQFFGPGTRLTVL.

This sequence joins TRBV19 and TRBJ1-2; the D gene is possibly TRBD1 (5 bases). The germline V gene has CDR1 LNHDA and CDR2 SQIVND (reference sequence). Trimming shortened V by 3 bases and J by 3 bases, and 11 bases separated the two germline ends. The CDR3 runs to 14 residues. CDR3 coding DNA: TGTGCCAGTAGTATCCAGGGACGCGACTATGGCTACACCTTC. It encodes CASSIQGRDYGYTF.

The chain employs TRBV4-3 and TRBJ1-1, with no clear D. The CDR3 is 17 amino acids. V gave up 2 bases and J gave up 4 bases, with 20 bases separating them. The germline CDR1 and CDR2 sequences are LGHNA and YSLEER. The CDR3 here is CASSQWFGVVTGTEAFF. Here the CDR3 DNA reads TGCGCCAGCAGCCAATGGTTCGGTGTGGTAACGGGCACTGAAGCTTTCTTT.

The chain links TRBV27 to TRBJ1-1; D is ambiguous. Trimming removed 7 bases from V and 0 bases from J, with 9 bases in between. The germline V gene has CDR1 MNHEY and CDR2 SMNVEV (reference sequence). This CDR3 has 13 residues. The CDR3 bases are TGTGCCAGCATCTCCGGGATGAACACTGAAGCTTTCTTT. It codes for CASISGMNTEAFF.

A remark on this clone: Other nucleotide sequences in the sample specify the same CDR3. The genes are TRBV29-1 and TRBJ2-2; D possibly corresponds to TRBD1 (6 bases). This CDR3 has 15 residues. Germline CDR1 reads SQVTM; CDR2 reads ANQGSEA. V was clipped by 3 bases and J by 2 bases, with 13 bases between them. The CDR3 bases are TGCAGCGTTGATATGGGACATAGTAACACCGGGGAGCTGTTTTTT. It specifies CSVDMGHSNTGELFF.